The present T cell receptor beta chain was sequenced within a study of cytomegalovirus exposure and HLA in healthy donors. Across the whole study: HLA-typed donors were the source of approximately 85 million unique TCRs, which an early data release held. General study findings and limits: Among immune exposure information, only CMV serostatus was available.

13 Jbeta primers and 60 Vbeta primers were used for the PCR. Clones were read by immunoSEQ multiplex PCR, and TCRdb kept only the in-frame ones, dropping some. The sample includes about 160,000 clones, 70% to 80% seen only once; the top ten take 1.3%. Unmatched junction bases numbered 2, after V lost 3 bases and J lost 14 bases. The CDR3 consists of 10 residues. CDR1 is SGDLS, CDR2 YYNGEE, per germline. For this clone: Its antigen remains unidentified.

The TCR was taken from a woman aged 50 to 60 in good health and CMV-seronegative. The source material was PBMCs. The chain employs TRBV9 and TRBJ1-2; 9 bases map to TRBD1. The CDR3 DNA reads as TGTGCCAGCAGCGGACAGGGGGAAACCTTC. Its protein is CASSGQGETF. Using reference TRBV9 and TRBJ1-2 for the parts outside the CDR3, the full variable domain is DSGVTQTPKHLITATGQRVTLRCSPRSGDLSVYWYQQSLDQGLQFLIQYYNGEERAKGNILERFSAQQFPDLHSELNLSSLELGDSALYFCASSGQGETFGSGTRLTVV.